These 30 T cell receptor beta chains originate from one sample sequenced in a study of shared clonotypes between healthy human individuals. Assay used: immunoSEQ multiplex PCR; TCRdb lists only in-frame clones, some missing. The sample contains approximately 1,500,000 clones, around 98% of which appear only once. Sequencing was done on a sample of naive CD4+ T cells sorted from blood. The subset: CD45RA+ positively selected. These receptors were collected from a young man in good health.

The V call is TRBV5-1, the J call TRBJ2-5; D is perhaps TRBD1 or TRBD2 (5 bases each). Trimming stripped 0 bases from V and 4 bases from J, with 13 bases between. This CDR3 spans 15 amino acids. In germline, CDR1 is SGHRS, CDR2 YFSETQ. The CDR3 is CASSLGLGDLETQYF. In nucleotides, the CDR3 is TGCGCCAGCAGCTTGGGGCTAGGGGACCTAGAGACCCAGTACTTC.

Concerning this clone: At the DNA level, this CDR3 is encoded by other sequences in the same sample as well. This chain joins TRBV7-9 and TRBJ1-2; D remains unclear. Germline V gene sequence: CDR1 SEHNR, CDR2 FQNEAQ (reference sequence). Trimming removed 6 bases from V and 3 bases from J, with 5 bases in between. This CDR3 has 11 residues. Here the CDR3 reads CASRPDYGYTF. CDR3 sequence (DNA): TGTGCCAGCAGGCCAGACTATGGCTACACCTTC.

Only one count was recorded for this clone. The chain uses TRBV10-2 and TRBJ1-5; D unclear. V shed 6 bases and J shed 0 bases, with 9 bases lying between them. Germline lookup yields CDR1 WSHSY and CDR2 SAAADI. The CDR3 consists of 14 residues. The CDR3 reads CASRDGFSNQPQHF. CDR3 DNA sequence: TGCGCCAGCAGGGACGGTTTTAGCAATCAGCCCCAGCATTTT.

J is TRBJ2-5 and V is TRBV18, with TRBD2 as a possible D gene (6 bases). Trimming took 3 bases from V and 4 from J, leaving 21 bases between them. The CDR3 spans 17 residues. Germline V CDR1 and CDR2: KGHSH, LQKENI. The CDR3 is CASSPPVGGSKRETQYF. In DNA, the CDR3 is TGTGCCAGCTCACCCCCGGTGGGGGGTAGTAAAAGAGAGACCCAGTACTTC.

Only one count was recorded for this clone. V and J are TRBV7-9 and TRBJ2-7, with 7 positions matching TRBD1. This CDR3 region has 15 residues. Germline V lookup: CDR1 SEHNR, CDR2 FQNEAQ (reference sequence). V was pared by 3 bases and J by 4 bases, with 9 bases of the junction left unmatched. The CDR3 loop is CASSLLTGAIYEQYF. The CDR3 DNA is TGTGCCAGCAGCTTGCTTACAGGGGCGATATACGAGCAGTACTTC. Filled out from reference TRBV7-9 and TRBJ2-7, the complete variable domain reads DTGVSQNPRHKITKRGQNVTFRCDPISEHNRLYWYRQTLGQGPEFLTYFQNEAQLEKSRLLSDRFSAERPKGSFSTLEIQRTEQGDSAMYLCASSLLTGAIYEQYFGPGTRLTVT.

The V gene is TRBV5-4, the J gene TRBJ1-4, with D perhaps TRBD1 (6 bases). The CDR3 sequence is 15 residues long. The germline V gene encodes CDR1 SGHNT and CDR2 YYREEE (reference sequence). V was trimmed by 4 bases and J by 3 bases, leaving 13 bases between them. DNA of the CDR3: TGTGCCAGCAGCCGACCGGAGGGGGCTAATGAAAAACTGTTTTTT. It yields the protein CASSRPEGANEKLFF.

The chain employs TRBV6-1 and TRBJ2-3, with unresolved D. The V end was cut by 11 bases, the J end by 2 bases, with 14 bases between. Germline CDR1 is MNHNS and CDR2 is SASEGT. This CDR3 has 13 amino acids. CDR3 residues: CAYAALLTDTQYF. The CDR3, as DNA: TGTGCCTATGCGGCTTTACTCACAGATACGCAGTATTTT.

CDR3 in amino acids: CASSWKQGARQYF. In DNA, the CDR3 is TGTGCCAGCAGTTGGAAACAGGGGGCGAGACAGTACTTC. The chain joins TRBV28 to TRBJ2-5; 9 nucleotides line up with TRBD1. J was trimmed by 11 bases and V by 4 bases; bases with no gene match: 8. This CDR3 region has 13 residues. CDR1 MDHEN and CDR2 SYDVKM come from the germline V gene.

This clone was observed once. At the DNA level, this CDR3 is encoded by other sequences in the same sample as well. This chain connects TRBV20-1 to TRBJ2-3; D is unclear. V shed 3 bases and J shed 3 bases, with 4 bases lying between them. This CDR3 contains 11 residues. CDR1 and CDR2 (germline): DFQATT, SNEGSKA (reference sequence). CDR3 amino acids: CSARTTDTQYF. Here the CDR3 DNA reads TGCAGTGCTAGGACAACAGATACGCAGTATTTT.

This sequence joins TRBV7-2 and TRBJ1-2, with 7 bases lining up with TRBD1. CDR1 SGHTA and CDR2 FQGNSA come from the germline V gene. The CDR3 extends over 17 amino acids. V lost 3 bases, J lost 0 bases, and 10 bases stayed unmatched. The CDR3 DNA follows: TGTGCCAGCAGCTTCCGGCAGGGGGTCTTTTCTAACTATGGCTACACCTTC. Translated: CASSFRQGVFSNYGYTF.

This chain connects TRBV19 to TRBJ1-2; D gene unclear. Per germline, CDR1 LNHDA and CDR2 SQIVND (reference sequence). V was clipped by 1 base and J by 7 bases, with 19 bases between them. This CDR3 is built from 16 residues. CDR3 in amino acids: CASSIGGETRSSGYTF. CDR3 bases: TGTGCCAGTAGTATAGGTGGAGAAACAAGAAGTAGTGGCTACACCTTC.

V and J are TRBV12-5 and TRBJ2-7; tentative D call: TRBD1 (6 bases). This CDR3 has 15 residues. The ends were cut back, 1 base at V and 3 bases at J, with 13 bases in the middle. Germline CDR1 and CDR2: LGHNT and FRNRAP. CDR3 amino acids: CASGLGTGRYYEQYF. CDR3 nucleotides: TGTGCTAGTGGTTTGGGTACAGGGCGCTACTACGAGCAGTACTTC.

V is TRBV10-1 and J is TRBJ1-2, with unresolved D. Trimming pared 5 bases from V and 4 bases from J, leaving 11 bases between. Per germline, CDR1 WNHNN and CDR2 SYGVQD (reference sequence). This CDR3 is built from 13 residues. CDR3 in amino acids: CASSPDASYGYTF. CDR3 coding DNA: TGCGCCAGCAGTCCAGACGCAAGCTATGGCTACACCTTC.

The chain joins TRBV9 to TRBJ1-1; no clear D. Germline V gene sequence: CDR1 SGDLS, CDR2 YYNGEE. The V gene lost 3 bases and the J gene lost 1 base, with 10 bases spanning the gap. The CDR3 sequence is 14 residues long. CDR3 coding DNA: TGTGCCAGCAGCGGGGGAAATCGGAACACTGAAGCTTTCTTT. Translating it yields CASSGGNRNTEAFF.

The CDR3, as DNA: TGTGCCAGCAGTATGACAGGACAGAGCACCGGGGAGCTGTTTTTT. It specifies CASSMTGQSTGELFF. V is TRBV9 and J is TRBJ2-2, with D maybe TRBD1 (6 bases). Per germline, CDR1 SGDLS and CDR2 YYNGEE. The CDR3 sequence is 15 residues long. Trimming removed 5 bases from V and 4 bases from J, with 15 bases in between. The full variable domain, rest sourced from reference TRBV9 and TRBJ2-2, is DSGVTQTPKHLITATGQRVTLRCSPRSGDLSVYWYQQSLDQGLQFLIQYYNGEERAKGNILERFSAQQFPDLHSELNLSSLELGDSALYFCASSMTGQSTGELFFGEGSRLTVL.

Only one count was recorded for this clone. The chain joins TRBV7-3 to TRBJ2-3, with D possibly matching TRBD2 (7 bases). Germline assignment: CDR1 SGHTA and CDR2 FQGTGA. CDR3 length equals 17 residues. The V end lost 5 bases, the J end lost 4 bases, and 22 bases lay between the germline ends. The CDR3 sequence: CASSPSGAGVRADTQYF. The CDR3 DNA reads TGTGCCAGCAGCCCCTCAGGGGCGGGAGTTCGGGCAGATACGCAGTATTTT.

Details on this clone: In the same sample, other DNA sequences code for this CDR3. The chain uses TRBV5-1 and TRBJ2-7; D may match TRBD1 or TRBD2 (5 bases each). Looked up from germline, CDR1 is SGHRS and CDR2 is YFSETQ. V was pared by 4 bases and J by 2 bases, with 10 bases between. The CDR3 runs to 13 residues. The CDR3, as DNA: TGCGCCAGCAGCCGGGACCGAGCCTACGAGCAGTACTTC. As protein: CASSRDRAYEQYF.

The V and J genes are TRBV5-6 and TRBJ1-3; no clear D gene. V gave up 0 bases and J gave up 0 bases, with 7 bases separating them. There are 15 residues in the CDR3. The germline CDR1 and CDR2 sequences are SGHDT and YYEEEE. CDR3 sequence (DNA): TGTGCCAGCAGCTTGGTTTCTGACTCTGGAAACACCATATATTTT. Its protein is CASSLVSDSGNTIYF.

The chain combines TRBV5-1 with TRBJ2-7; the match to TRBD2 covers 8 bases. The CDR3 is made up of 14 amino acids. Germline V CDR1 and CDR2: SGHRS, YFSETQ. Losses at the gene ends were 4 bases for V and 2 bases for J; bases not matched to a gene: 5. The CDR3 bases are TGCGCCAGCAGCGTTAGCGGGACGACCTACGAGCAGTACTTC. Its translation: CASSVSGTTYEQYF.

The chain is built from TRBV2 and TRBJ2-2; D could derive from TRBD1 or TRBD2 (6 bases each). The length of the CDR3 is 15 residues. The V and J ends lost 5 bases and 2 bases respectively, with 12 bases between them. Germline V gene lookup returns CDR1 SNHLY and CDR2 FYNNEI. CDR3: CASSRGRSNTGELFF. CDR3 sequence (DNA): TGTGCCAGCAGTAGGGGGAGGAGTAACACCGGGGAGCTGTTTTTT.

The V and J genes are TRBV30 and TRBJ2-3; D gene unclear. Germline V gives CDR1 GTSNPN, CDR2 SVGIG (reference sequence). This CDR3 has 15 amino acids. CDR3 loop: CAINVRQSSTDTQYF. The CDR3, as DNA: TGTGCGATCAACGTCCGGCAGTCCAGCACAGATACGCAGTATTTT.

J is TRBJ2-7 and V is TRBV5-6, with D unresolved. Germline V CDR1 and CDR2: SGHDT, YYEEEE. V lost 5 bases and J 3 bases, leaving 15 bases between the germline ends. The CDR3 spans 14 residues. The CDR3 sequence is CASSSNFRHYEQYF. The CDR3, as DNA: TGTGCCAGCAGTTCGAATTTTAGGCACTACGAGCAGTACTTC.

Remarks on this clone: Within the sample, other DNA sequences also encode this same CDR3. The rearrangement links TRBV5-1 to TRBJ2-5; TRBD2 might be the D (6 bases). The CDR3 is made up of 14 amino acids. Germline V gene data show CDR1 as SGHRS and CDR2 as YFSETQ. V gave up 2 bases and J gave up 1 base, with 9 bases separating them. This CDR3 is CASSFGTSQETQYF. CDR3 in DNA: TGCGCCAGCAGCTTCGGGACTTCCCAAGAGACCCAGTACTTC.

This clone came up once. The V gene is TRBV19, the J gene TRBJ1-1; D possibly corresponds to TRBD1 (5 bases). In germline, CDR1 is LNHDA, CDR2 SQIVND (reference sequence). V was trimmed by 2 bases and J by 5 bases, leaving 18 bases between them. The CDR3 runs to 16 residues. The CDR3 nucleotides are TGTGCCAGTAGTATAAATTTGGCAGGGTCGAAGACTGAAGCTTTCTTT. It encodes CASSINLAGSKTEAFF.

In DNA, the CDR3 is TGTGCCTGGAGTGCCCGACAGGGGGCCGTAGGCTACACCTTC. Protein sequence: CAWSARQGAVGYTF. The chain employs TRBV30 and TRBJ1-2, with TRBD1 matching 10 bases. Losses at the gene ends were 1 base for V and 8 bases for J; bases not matched to a gene: 7. Germline V CDR1 and CDR2: GTSNPN, SVGIG (reference sequence). This CDR3 contains 14 residues.

The gene calls are TRBV28 and TRBJ1-2; D possibly corresponds to TRBD1 (5 bases). V lost 6 bases and J 6 bases, leaving 11 bases between the germline ends. This CDR3 has 12 residues. The germline gives CDR1 MDHEN, CDR2 SYDVKM. CDR3 sequence reads: CASSKGWNGYTF. The CDR3 bases are TGTGCCAGCAGCAAGGGGTGGAATGGCTACACCTTC.

This chain links TRBV30 with TRBJ1-4; D possibly corresponds to TRBD1 (5 bases). The germline CDR1 and CDR2 sequences are GTSNPN and SVGIG (reference sequence). The CDR3 runs to 14 residues. V shed 2 bases and J shed 8 bases, with 15 bases lying between them. The CDR3 here is CAWSPGQGGEKLFF. CDR3 DNA sequence: TGTGCCTGGAGTCCTGGGCAGGGTGGGGAAAAACTGTTTTTT.

This chain links TRBV15 with TRBJ2-1; D unclear. This CDR3 is built from 13 residues. The germline V gene encodes CDR1 LNHNV and CDR2 YYDKDF (reference sequence). The V and J ends lost 3 bases and 8 bases respectively, with 11 bases between them. The CDR3 reads CATSSRSGDEQFF. As DNA, the CDR3 is TGTGCCACCAGCAGCCGTAGTGGCGATGAGCAGTTCTTC.

This clone was found a few times. The CDR3 loop reads CAWSVYRPVSPQRYGYTF. CDR3 nucleotides: TGTGCCTGGAGTGTATATCGGCCAGTCTCCCCGCAACGGTATGGCTACACCTTC. J is TRBJ1-2 and V is TRBV30, with no clear D. The CDR3 covers 18 residues. Trimming took off 0 bases at V and 5 bases at J, with 25 bases between the two ends. Germline V gene data show CDR1 as GTSNPN and CDR2 as SVGIG (reference sequence).

The chain carries TRBV5-5 and TRBJ2-3; D is unresolved. CDR1 SGHKS and CDR2 YYEKEE come from the germline V gene (reference sequence). Trimming cost V 0 bases and J 4 bases, with 9 bases left between them. The CDR3 extends over 14 amino acids. This CDR3 reads CASSLVSGADTQYF. The CDR3 region has the DNA TGTGCCAGCAGCTTGGTTAGTGGGGCAGATACGCAGTATTTT.